This T cell receptor beta chain was obtained from a study of shared clonotypes between healthy human individuals. Sequencing used immunoSEQ multiplex PCR; TCRdb keeps in-frame clones, though not all of them. The data hold about 92,000 clones, with about 45% observed a single time. Worth noting for this clone: Other DNA variants within this sample encode the same CDR3.

V lost 4 bases to trimming and J lost 4 bases, with 8 bases between them. The CDR3 covers 12 residues. CDR1 is SEHNR, CDR2 FQNEAQ, per germline (reference sequence). The sequence was collected from a woman aged 40 to 55 in good health. Some clones in this sample may be carry-over from other donors' samples. Specimen: PBMCs. The chain combines TRBV7-9 with TRBJ2-7; D remains unclear. CDR3 nucleotides: TGTGCCAGCAGCTCCCTATTATACGAGCAGTACTTC. Amino acid sequence: CASSSLLYEQYF.